This T cell receptor beta chain was identified during a study of immune evolution from preneoplasia to lung adenocarcinoma. The CDR3 runs to 16 residues. Looked up from germline, CDR1 is LGHNA and CDR2 is YNFKEQ. J lost 1 base, V lost 0 bases, and 4 bases had no gene match. Measured with immunoSEQ multiplex PCR; TCRdb has only the in-frame clones, and not every one. The table has 9,500 to 10,000 clones, about three quarters seen once. The source is a person between 70 and 80 years old with lung adenocarcinoma. Some clones in this sample may be carry-over from other donors' samples. The rearrangement links TRBV4-2 to TRBJ2-7; TRBD2 matches 9 bases. What was sequenced was FFPE minimally invasive lung adenocarcinoma tissue. CDR3 residues: CASSQDQSGRSYEQYF. The CDR3 nucleotides read TGTGCCAGCAGCCAAGATCAAAGCGGGAGGTCCTACGAGCAGTACTTC.